This entry lists 29 T cell receptor beta chains sequenced from one sample in a study of read filtering for tumor transcriptome and immune sequencing. From 350 to 500 ng of RNA, a library with molecular barcoded alpha/delta and beta/gamma adaptors was made. TCRdb re-called the reads through MiXCR, storing one row per CDR3 protein. In the table there are under 60,000 distinct CDR3 sequences, roughly 19% of which are singletons. Sequencing input: a population of CD138-negative cells sorted from bone marrow. All receptors derive from a donor aged 40 or older with multiple myeloma.

This clonotype was recorded many times. The V call is TRBV7-8, the J call TRBJ1-1; D is uncertain. The CDR3 loop spans 12 amino acids. The V end was cut by 4 bases, the J end by 10 bases, with 13 bases between. Germline assignment: CDR1 SGHVS and CDR2 FQNEAQ. The CDR3 DNA sequence: TGTGCCAGCAGCTCCACCGGCGAGGGAGCTTTCTTT. Its translation: CASSSTGEGAFF.

Details on this clonotype: A read error may be the cause here, since a much bigger clone is one base away. This chain connects TRBV19 to TRBJ2-3; 10 positions match TRBD2. This CDR3 spans 16 amino acids. Per germline, CDR1 LNHDA and CDR2 SQIVND (reference sequence). CDR3 nucleotides: TGTGCCTGTAGTATAGTTAGCGGGAGGAGGACAGATACGCAGTATTTT. It encodes CACSIVSGRRTDTQYF.

This clonotype occurred many times. The chain uses TRBV3-1 and TRBJ1-1; TRBD1 matches at 8 bases. In germline, CDR1 is LGHDT, CDR2 YNNKEL (reference sequence). V trimming: 4 bases; J trimming: 4 bases; junction bases outside the gene matches: 11. This CDR3 has 16 residues. CDR3 sequence reads: CASSRTLTGGPTEAFF. The CDR3 bases are TGTGCCAGCAGCCGCACCCTCACAGGGGGGCCCACTGAAGCTTTCTTT. Drawing the rest from reference TRBV3-1 and TRBJ1-1, the complete variable domain is DTAVSQTPKYLVTQMGNDKSIKCEQNLGHDTMYWYKQDSKKFLKIMFSYNNKELIINETVPNRFSPKSPDKAHLNLHINSLELGDSAVYFCASSRTLTGGPTEAFFGQGTRLTVV.

At least ten counts were recorded for this clonotype. The chain joins TRBV29-1 to TRBJ2-2; no clear D gene. The V gene's germline CDR1 is SQVTM and CDR2 ANQGSEA. The CDR3 totals 14 residues. The V end lost 5 bases, the J end lost 2 bases, and 12 bases lay between the germline ends. CDR3 in amino acids: CSVLTGRNTGELFF. CDR3 nucleotides: TGCAGCGTTCTGACTGGAAGAAACACCGGGGAGCTGTTTTTT.

Turning to this clonotype: This may be a read error: a much more frequent sequence differs by one nucleotide. The V and J genes are TRBV7-2 and TRBJ1-2; D unclear. The CDR3 sequence is 15 residues long. Looked up from germline, CDR1 is SGHTA and CDR2 is FQGNSA. Deletions cut 1 base from V and 6 bases from J, with 15 bases between. The CDR3: CASSLVNGDFDGYTF. The CDR3 DNA sequence: TGTGCCAGCAGCTTAGTCAACGGGGATTTTGATGGCTACACCTTC.

To note about this clonotype: A read error is likely here: a far larger clone is one base away. The chain carries TRBV12-3 or TRBV12-4 and TRBJ2-1; D gene ambiguous. The CDR3 contains 13 residues. Trimming shortened V by 6 bases and J by 5 bases, and 11 bases separated the two germline ends. The CDR3 region has the DNA TGTGCCAGCAGCCATGGGCTCCACAATGAGCAGTTCTTC. As protein: CASSHGLHNEQFF.

This clonotype was detected many times. V and J are TRBV7-2 and TRBJ2-2; 11 nucleotides line up with TRBD1. CDR3 length: 17 residues. Germline V lookup: CDR1 SGHTA, CDR2 FQGNSA. J was trimmed by 6 bases and V by 6 bases; bases with no gene match: 12. CDR3 sequence: CASRTYPRDRGAGELFF. DNA for the CDR3: TGTGCCAGCAGAACCTATCCCCGGGACAGGGGGGCCGGGGAGCTGTTTTTT.

There are many counts of this clonotype. The chain employs TRBV29-1 and TRBJ1-3; D call uncertain. In germline, CDR1 is SQVTM, CDR2 ANQGSEA. This CDR3 comprises 13 residues. The V end lost 4 bases, the J end lost 4 bases, and 11 bases lay between the germline ends. The DNA of the CDR3 is TGCAGCGTTGCGATCCTCGGAGGAAACACCATATATTTT. Translation: CSVAILGGNTIYF.

This clonotype was detected many times. The chain recombines TRBV5-1 with TRBJ1-1; 7 nucleotides agree with TRBD1. There are 15 residues in the CDR3. From germline, CDR1 is SGHRS and CDR2 YFSETQ. V dropped 5 bases and J dropped 5; count of bases not matched to a gene: 12. The CDR3, as DNA: TGCGCCAGCAGGGTCGGTCGGAGGGGGCCGACTGAAGCTTTCTTT. This sequence encodes CASRVGRRGPTEAFF.

As for this clonotype: The CDR3 does not close with the conserved phenylalanine or tryptophan, likely indicating a read error. The DNA is left out, because the CDR3 cannot be placed on it with certainty; the CDR3 is given as TCRdb lists it. V usage is TRBV21-1 and J usage is TRBJ1-5. TRBV21-1 represents a pseudogene. A total of 14 residues make up the CDR3, ends included. The CDR3 sequence is CASSLERALGAQHL.

This clonotype has a count of ten or more. The chain employs TRBV7-9 and TRBJ2-2, with no clear D. This CDR3 contains 13 residues. The germline V and J ends were trimmed by 1 base and 5 bases, with 5 bases remaining between them. Germline lookup yields CDR1 SEHNR and CDR2 FQNEAQ (reference sequence). The CDR3 reads CASSLGGTGELFF. CDR3 in DNA: TGTGCCAGCAGCTTAGGGGGTACCGGGGAGCTGTTTTTT.

This clonotype came up many times. The rearrangement links TRBV29-1 to TRBJ1-2; D is perhaps TRBD1 (5 bases). The CDR3 totals 14 residues. V lost 0 bases to trimming and J lost 3 bases, with 11 bases between them. Germline V lookup: CDR1 SQVTM, CDR2 ANQGSEA. This chain's CDR3 is CSVEDIAGHYGYTF. CDR3 sequence (DNA): TGCAGCGTTGAAGATATTGCGGGGCACTATGGCTACACCTTC. Combining the CDR3 with reference TRBV29-1 and TRBJ1-2 gives the whole variable domain SAVISQKPSRDICQRGTSLTIQCQVDSQVTMMFWYRQQPGQSLTLIATANQGSEATYESGFVIDKFPISRPNLTFSTLTVSNMSPEDSSIYLCSVEDIAGHYGYTFGSGTRLTVV.

By share, this clonotype counts as medium-sized. In nucleotides, the CDR3 is TGTGCCAGCCGAGCTTCATTCCCCAGCTCCTACAATGAGCAGTTCTTC. Translation gives CASRASFPSSYNEQFF. The chain combines TRBV5-6 with TRBJ2-1; D remains ambiguous. V was shortened by 7 bases and J by 0 bases, with 17 bases between the two germline ends. The length of the CDR3 is 16 residues. Looked up from germline, CDR1 is SGHDT and CDR2 is YYEEEE.

There are many counts of this clonotype. The V and J genes are TRBV20-1 and TRBJ2-7; maybe TRBD2 (5 bases). CDR3 length: 14 residues. Trimming removed 6 bases at V and 0 bases at J, with 15 bases between. CDR1 DFQATT and CDR2 SNEGSKA come from the germline V gene (reference sequence). This CDR3 is CSALADGSSYEQYF. CDR3 coding DNA: TGCAGTGCCCTCGCAGATGGGAGCTCCTACGAGCAGTACTTC.

This clonotype has at least ten counts. The chain uses TRBV5-1 and TRBJ2-5, with 7 bases fitting TRBD1. After removal of 6 bases from V and 0 bases from J, the junction contained 2 bases not matched to a gene. The CDR3 sequence is 13 residues long. Germline V gives CDR1 SGHRS, CDR2 YFSETQ. Here the CDR3 reads CASTGTDQETQYF. The CDR3 nucleotides are TGCGCCAGCACCGGGACAGACCAAGAGACCCAGTACTTC.

In regard to this clonotype: A much larger clonotype is one base distant, so this may be a read error. The chain uses TRBV5-1 and TRBJ2-5; D may be TRBD2 (6 bases). Germline loops: CDR1 SGHRS, CDR2 YFSETQ. This CDR3 region has 14 residues. V was clipped by 2 bases and J by 5 bases, with 13 bases between them. The CDR3: CASSFGEARETQYF. The CDR3 DNA follows: TGCGCCAGCAGCTTTGGGGAGGCCCGTGAGACCCAGTACTTC.

This clonotype was recorded at least ten times. The chain couples TRBV6-2 or TRBV6-3 to TRBJ2-5; 10 positions match TRBD2. Germline lookup yields CDR1 MNHEY and CDR2 SVGEGT. Losses at the gene ends were 6 bases for V and 2 bases for J; bases not matched to a gene: 6. CDR3 length: 15 residues. The CDR3 sequence is CASSLAGAAQETQYF. The CDR3, as DNA: TGTGCCAGCAGCCTAGCGGGAGCTGCACAAGAGACCCAGTACTTC.

This clonotype was recorded at least ten times. The chain employs TRBV2 and TRBJ2-1; the D gene could be TRBD1 or TRBD2 (5 bases each). The CDR3 extends over 15 amino acids. Germline lookup yields CDR1 SNHLY and CDR2 FYNNEI. The ends were cut back, 6 bases at V and 0 bases at J, with 12 bases in the middle. Written as DNA, the CDR3 is TGTGCCAGCAGAGACACGGGACGCTCCTACAATGAGCAGTTCTTC. Translating gives CASRDTGRSYNEQFF.

Turning to this clonotype: The junction shows a germline mismatch at one end, possibly a read error. DNA for the CDR3: TGCGCCATCAGCCTGGCCCCAGCGGGAGGGACGGATGAGCAGTTCTTC. Amino acids: CAISLAPAGGTDEQFF. The rearrangement joins TRBV5-1 to TRBJ2-1, with 10 bases identical to TRBD2. The CDR3 runs to 16 residues. CDR1 SGHRS and CDR2 YFSETQ come from the germline V gene.

This clonotype showed up just a few times. The V call is TRBV20-1, the J call TRBJ1-1; D unresolved. Trimming stripped 2 bases from V and 1 base from J, with 14 bases between. The germline CDR1 and CDR2 sequences are DFQATT and SNEGSKA (reference sequence). CDR3 length: 15 residues. CDR3 nucleotides: TGCAGTGCTAGAAACCCCGGGGAGGGGAACACTGAAGCTTTCTTT. Residues: CSARNPGEGNTEAFF.

This clonotype was observed many times. V gene TRBV7-6 combines with J gene TRBJ2-1; 11 nucleotides match TRBD1. CDR3 length: 16 residues. Unmatched junction bases numbered 3, after V lost 1 base and J lost 4 bases. CDR1 and CDR2 (germline): SGHVS, FNYEAQ. As DNA, the CDR3 is TGTGCCAGCAGCTTAGACGGGACAGGGGGATACAATGAGCAGTTCTTC. This encodes CASSLDGTGGYNEQFF.

This clonotype was seen only a few times. One base away lies a much larger clone, so this may be a sequencing read error. V and J are TRBV7-2 and TRBJ2-3; D possibly matches TRBD1 or TRBD2 (5 bases each). The V and J ends lost 2 bases and 2 bases respectively, with 11 bases between them. The CDR3 has 15 amino acids. From germline, CDR1 is SGHTA and CDR2 FQGNSA. CDR3 amino acids: CASSLRGGLTDTQYF. The CDR3 DNA is TGTGCCAGCAGCTTAAGGGGCGGACTCACAGATACGCAGTATTTT.

This clonotype has just a few counts. The chain employs TRBV10-1 and TRBJ2-1; D may be TRBD1 or TRBD2 (6 bases each). Germline values: CDR1 WNHNN, CDR2 SYGVQD (reference sequence). The length of the CDR3 is 15 residues. Trimming stripped 2 bases from V and 8 bases from J, with 16 bases between. CDR3 DNA sequence: TGCGCCAGCAGTGAGATAGGGGGGAGCGAGGATGAGCAGTTCTTC. This codes for CASSEIGGSEDEQFF.

This clonotype came up many times. The V call is TRBV20-1, the J call TRBJ2-3; 8 bases agree with TRBD2. Germline V gives CDR1 DFQATT, CDR2 SNEGSKA (reference sequence). V gave up 0 bases and J gave up 7 bases; unmatched junction bases: 9. The CDR3 spans 15 residues. The CDR3 is CSARDPWTSSNTQYF. In DNA form, the CDR3 reads TGCAGTGCTAGAGACCCCTGGACTAGCTCAAATACGCAGTATTTT.

Note on this clonotype: The junction and the germline gene differ at one end; a read error may be behind it. V and J are TRBV25-1 and TRBJ2-5, with D possibly being TRBD2 (6 bases). CDR1 and CDR2 from the germline V gene are MGHDK and SYGVNS. This CDR3 contains 14 residues. The CDR3 here is CASCGGVHQETHYF. Here the CDR3 DNA reads TGTGCCAGCTGTGGAGGGGTTCACCAAGAGACCCACTACTTC.

Comment on this clonotype: A read error may explain this, as a much larger clone is one base away. The chain links TRBV29-1 to TRBJ2-3, with 7 nucleotides matching TRBD1. This CDR3 has 15 amino acids. Germline CDR1 SQVTM, CDR2 ANQGSEA. CDR3 in amino acids: CSVDGTEKSTDTQCF. The CDR3 DNA reads TGCAGCGTTGACGGGACAGAAAAAAGCACAGATACGCAGTGTTTT.

Ten or more counts support this clonotype. The J gene is TRBJ1-3, the V gene TRBV7-2; no clear D gene. Germline CDR1 SGHTA, CDR2 FQGNSA. CDR3 length: 15 residues. V lost 7 bases and J lost 4, with 17 bases in between. CDR3 region: CASTVREGMGNTIYF. CDR3 DNA: TGTGCCAGCACCGTACGGGAGGGAATGGGAAACACCATATATTTT.

Remarks on this clonotype: A much larger clone lies a single base off, so this may be a read error. The V call is TRBV20-1, the J call TRBJ2-7; 8 nucleotides match TRBD1. CDR3 length equals 15 residues. V lost 0 bases and J lost 5; bases outside the gene matches: 9. Germline V lookup: CDR1 DFQATT, CDR2 SNEGSKA (reference sequence). The CDR3 bases are TGCAGTGCTAGAGACGCGGGACAGGCGGACAACGAGCAGTACTTC. Its protein is CSARDAGQADNEQYF.

The chain combines TRBV2 with TRBJ1-2; 8 nucleotides agree with TRBD1. This CDR3 contains 16 residues. The germline V gene encodes CDR1 SNHLY and CDR2 FYNNEI. V was clipped by 1 base and J by 2 bases; unmatched bases: 6. The CDR3 nucleotides read TGTGCCAGCAGTGAAGACTCAGGGGGCGCGAACTATGGCTACACCTTC. Translation gives CASSEDSGGANYGYTF.